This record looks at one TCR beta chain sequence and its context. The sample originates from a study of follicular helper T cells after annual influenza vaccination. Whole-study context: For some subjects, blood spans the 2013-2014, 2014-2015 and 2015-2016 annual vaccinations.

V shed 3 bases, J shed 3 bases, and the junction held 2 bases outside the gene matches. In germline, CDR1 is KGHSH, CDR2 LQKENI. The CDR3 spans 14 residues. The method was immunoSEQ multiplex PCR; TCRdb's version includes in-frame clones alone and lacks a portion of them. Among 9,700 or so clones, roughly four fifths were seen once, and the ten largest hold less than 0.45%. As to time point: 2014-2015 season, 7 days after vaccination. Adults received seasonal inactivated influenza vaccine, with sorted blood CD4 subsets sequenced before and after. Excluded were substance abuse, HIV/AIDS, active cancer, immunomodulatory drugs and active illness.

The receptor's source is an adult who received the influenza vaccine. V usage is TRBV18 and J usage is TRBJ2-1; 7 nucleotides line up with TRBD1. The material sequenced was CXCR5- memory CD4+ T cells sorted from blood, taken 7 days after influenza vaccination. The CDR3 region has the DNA TGTGCCAGCTCACCGGACAGGAGCTACAATGAGCAGTTCTTC. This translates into CASSPDRSYNEQFF.